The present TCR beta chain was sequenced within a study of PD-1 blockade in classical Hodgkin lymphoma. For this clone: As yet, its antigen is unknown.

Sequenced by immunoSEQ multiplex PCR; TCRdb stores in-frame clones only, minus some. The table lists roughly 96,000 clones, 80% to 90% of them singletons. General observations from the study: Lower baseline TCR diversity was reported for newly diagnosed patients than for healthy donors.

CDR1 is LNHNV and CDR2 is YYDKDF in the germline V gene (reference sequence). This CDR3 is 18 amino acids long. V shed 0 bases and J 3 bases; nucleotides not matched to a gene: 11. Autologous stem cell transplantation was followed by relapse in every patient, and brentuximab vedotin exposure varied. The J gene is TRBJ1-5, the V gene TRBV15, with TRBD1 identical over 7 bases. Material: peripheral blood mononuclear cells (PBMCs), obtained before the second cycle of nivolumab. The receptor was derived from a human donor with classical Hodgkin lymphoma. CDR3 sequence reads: CATSREEPGQPYNQPQHF. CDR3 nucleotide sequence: TGTGCCACCAGCAGAGAGGAACCGGGACAGCCATACAATCAGCCCCAGCATTTT.